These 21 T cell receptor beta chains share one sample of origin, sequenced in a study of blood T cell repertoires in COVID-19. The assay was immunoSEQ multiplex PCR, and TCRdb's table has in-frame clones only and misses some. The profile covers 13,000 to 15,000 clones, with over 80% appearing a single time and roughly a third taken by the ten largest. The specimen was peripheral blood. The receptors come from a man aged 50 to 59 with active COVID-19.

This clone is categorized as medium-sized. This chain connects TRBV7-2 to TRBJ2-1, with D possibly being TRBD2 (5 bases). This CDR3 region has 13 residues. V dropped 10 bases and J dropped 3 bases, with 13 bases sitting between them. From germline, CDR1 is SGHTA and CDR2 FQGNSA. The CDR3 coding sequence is TGTGCCATCGTTACTAGAAACTACAATGAGCAGTTCTTC. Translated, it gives CAIVTRNYNEQFF.

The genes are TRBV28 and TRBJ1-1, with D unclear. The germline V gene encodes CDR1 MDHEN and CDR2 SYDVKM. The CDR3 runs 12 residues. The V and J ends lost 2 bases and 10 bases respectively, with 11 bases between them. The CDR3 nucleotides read TGTGCCAGCAGTTTAGAGGTTGTCGGAGCTTTCTTT. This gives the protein CASSLEVVGAFF.

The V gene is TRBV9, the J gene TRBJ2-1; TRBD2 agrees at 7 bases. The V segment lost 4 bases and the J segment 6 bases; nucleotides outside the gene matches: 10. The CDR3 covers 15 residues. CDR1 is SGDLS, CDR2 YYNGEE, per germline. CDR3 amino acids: CASSIAGGRGNEQFF. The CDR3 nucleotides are TGTGCCAGCAGCATAGCGGGCGGAAGGGGCAATGAGCAGTTCTTC.

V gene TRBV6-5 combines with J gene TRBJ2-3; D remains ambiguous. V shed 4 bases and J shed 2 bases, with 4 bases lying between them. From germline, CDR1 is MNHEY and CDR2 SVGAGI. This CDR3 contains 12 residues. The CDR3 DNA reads TGTGCCAGCAGTTTGTACACAGATACGCAGTATTTT. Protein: CASSLYTDTQYF.

The CDR3 nucleotides are TGTGCCAGCAGTCCCCGGGTTAGCGGGGGAGAGACCCAGTACTTC. It translates to CASSPRVSGGETQYF. The rearrangement uses TRBV27 and TRBJ2-5, with TRBD2 identical over 9 bases. CDR1 is MNHEY, CDR2 SMNVEV, per germline (reference sequence). The length of the CDR3 is 15 residues. Trimming removed 5 bases from V and 4 bases from J; junction bases left unmatched: 8.

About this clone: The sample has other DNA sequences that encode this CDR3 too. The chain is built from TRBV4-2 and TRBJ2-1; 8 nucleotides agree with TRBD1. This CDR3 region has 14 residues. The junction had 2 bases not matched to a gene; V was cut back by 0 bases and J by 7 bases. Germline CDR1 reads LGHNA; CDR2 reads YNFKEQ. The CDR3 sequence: CASSQEDRANEQFF. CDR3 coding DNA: TGTGCCAGCAGCCAAGAGGACAGGGCTAATGAGCAGTTCTTC.

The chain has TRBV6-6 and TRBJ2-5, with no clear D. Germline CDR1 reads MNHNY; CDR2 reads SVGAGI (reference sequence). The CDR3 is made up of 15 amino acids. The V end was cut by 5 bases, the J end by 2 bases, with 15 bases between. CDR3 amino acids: CASSATAGSQETQYF. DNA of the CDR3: TGTGCCAGCAGTGCTACCGCCGGGTCTCAAGAGACCCAGTACTTC.

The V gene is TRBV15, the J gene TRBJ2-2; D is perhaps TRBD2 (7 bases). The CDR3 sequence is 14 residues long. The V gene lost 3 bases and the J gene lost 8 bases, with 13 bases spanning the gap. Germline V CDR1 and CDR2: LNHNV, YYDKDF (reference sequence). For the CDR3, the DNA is TGTGCCACCAGCAGCCTCGGGGGGCTAGGGGAGCTGTTTTTT. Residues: CATSSLGGLGELFF. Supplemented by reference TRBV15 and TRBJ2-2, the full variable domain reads DAMVIQNPRYQVTQFGKPVTLSCSQTLNHNVMYWYQQKSSQAPKLLFHYYDKDFNNEADTPDNFQSRRPNTSFCFLDIRSPGLGDTAMYLCATSSLGGLGELFFGEGSRLTVL.

The CDR3 region has the DNA TGTGCCAGCAGCGTAGACCCGGGACTAGCGGGCGAAGAGCAGTACTTC. It encodes CASSVDPGLAGEEQYF. The gene calls are TRBV9 and TRBJ2-7; TRBD2 matches 12 bases. V trimming: 0 bases; J trimming: 7 bases; junction bases outside the gene matches: 8. The CDR3 is made up of 16 amino acids. Germline V gene sequence: CDR1 SGDLS, CDR2 YYNGEE.

CDR3 in amino acids: CASSISSWASEAFF. The CDR3 DNA reads as TGTGCCAGTAGTATCAGTAGTTGGGCATCTGAAGCTTTCTTT. The V gene is TRBV19, the J gene TRBJ1-1; D not certain. The CDR3 is 14 amino acids. Trimming took off 3 bases at V and 6 bases at J, with 14 bases between the two ends. Germline lookup yields CDR1 LNHDA and CDR2 SQIVND (reference sequence).

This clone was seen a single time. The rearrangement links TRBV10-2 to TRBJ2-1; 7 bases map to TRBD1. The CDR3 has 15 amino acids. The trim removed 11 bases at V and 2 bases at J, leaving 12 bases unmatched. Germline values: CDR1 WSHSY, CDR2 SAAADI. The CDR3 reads CAPSRQGPAYNEQFF. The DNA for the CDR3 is TGCGCCCCCAGCCGACAGGGTCCGGCCTACAATGAGCAGTTCTTC.

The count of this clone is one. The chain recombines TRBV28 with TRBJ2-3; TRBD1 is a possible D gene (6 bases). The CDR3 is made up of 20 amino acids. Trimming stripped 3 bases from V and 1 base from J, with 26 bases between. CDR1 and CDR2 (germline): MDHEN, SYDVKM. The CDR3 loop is CASSFPTGSFIRDRTDTQYF. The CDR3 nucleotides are TGTGCCAGCAGTTTTCCAACAGGGTCCTTCATTCGGGACCGCACAGATACGCAGTATTTT.

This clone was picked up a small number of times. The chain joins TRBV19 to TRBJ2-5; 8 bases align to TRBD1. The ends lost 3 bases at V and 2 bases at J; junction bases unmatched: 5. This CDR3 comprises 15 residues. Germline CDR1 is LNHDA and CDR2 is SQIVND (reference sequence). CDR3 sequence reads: CASSIQDRAQETQYF. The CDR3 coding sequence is TGTGCCAGTAGTATTCAGGACAGGGCACAAGAGACCCAGTACTTC. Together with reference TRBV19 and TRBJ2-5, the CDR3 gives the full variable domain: DGGITQSPKYLFRKEGQNVTLSCEQNLNHDAMYWYRQDPGQGLRLIYYSQIVNDFQKGDIAEGYSVSREKKESFPLTVTSAQKNPTAFYLCASSIQDRAQETQYFGPGTRLLVL.

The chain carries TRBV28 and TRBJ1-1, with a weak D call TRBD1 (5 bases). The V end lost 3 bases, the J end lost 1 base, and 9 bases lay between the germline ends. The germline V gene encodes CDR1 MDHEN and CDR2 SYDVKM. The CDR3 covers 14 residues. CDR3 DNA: TGTGCCAGCAGTTTTCCCGGGGGGAACACTGAAGCTTTCTTT. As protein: CASSFPGGNTEAFF.

The CDR3 coding sequence is TGTGCCAGTAGCGGGTTGGACAGAGGCCTCTACGAGCAGTACTTC. Translated: CASSGLDRGLYEQYF. The chain employs TRBV19 and TRBJ2-7; weak D call: TRBD1 (6 bases). Trimming removed 6 bases at V and 3 bases at J, with 18 bases between. Germline CDR1 reads LNHDA; CDR2 reads SQIVND (reference sequence). This CDR3 contains 15 residues.

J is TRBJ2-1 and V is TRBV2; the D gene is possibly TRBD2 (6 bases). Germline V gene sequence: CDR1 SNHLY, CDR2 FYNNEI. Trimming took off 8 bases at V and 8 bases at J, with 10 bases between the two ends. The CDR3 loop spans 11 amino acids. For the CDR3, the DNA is TGTGCCAGCGCTAGCGTCCATGAGCAGTTCTTC. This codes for CASASVHEQFF.

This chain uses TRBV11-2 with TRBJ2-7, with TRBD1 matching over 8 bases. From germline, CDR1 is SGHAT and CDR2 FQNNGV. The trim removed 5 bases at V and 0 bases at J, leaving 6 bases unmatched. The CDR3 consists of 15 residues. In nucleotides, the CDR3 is TGTGCCAGCAGCCCCGGACAGGGCCGCTCCTACGAGCAGTACTTC. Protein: CASSPGQGRSYEQYF.

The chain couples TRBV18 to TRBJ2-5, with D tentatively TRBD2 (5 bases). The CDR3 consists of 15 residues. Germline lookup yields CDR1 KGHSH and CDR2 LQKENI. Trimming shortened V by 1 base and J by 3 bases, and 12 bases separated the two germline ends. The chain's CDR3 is CASSPRERLEETQYF. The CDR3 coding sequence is TGTGCCAGCTCACCACGGGAGCGCCTGGAAGAGACCCAGTACTTC.

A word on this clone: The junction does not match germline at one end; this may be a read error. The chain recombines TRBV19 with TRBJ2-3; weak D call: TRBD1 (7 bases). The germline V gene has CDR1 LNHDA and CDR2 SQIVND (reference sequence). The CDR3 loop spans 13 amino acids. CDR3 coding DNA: TGTGCCAGTAACGCCGGGGGCTTAGGGGGCTTAGATTTT. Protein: CASNAGGLGGLDF.

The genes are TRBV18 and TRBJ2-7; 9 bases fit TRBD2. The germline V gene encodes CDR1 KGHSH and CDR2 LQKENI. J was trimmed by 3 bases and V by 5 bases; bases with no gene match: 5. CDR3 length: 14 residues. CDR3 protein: CASSSTSGGYEQYF. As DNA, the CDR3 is TGTGCCAGCTCATCGACTAGCGGAGGCTACGAGCAGTACTTC.

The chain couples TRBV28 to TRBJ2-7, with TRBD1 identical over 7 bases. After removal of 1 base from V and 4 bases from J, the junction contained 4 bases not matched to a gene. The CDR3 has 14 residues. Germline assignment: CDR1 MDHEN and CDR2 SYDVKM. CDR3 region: CASSLSARGYEQYF. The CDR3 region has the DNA TGTGCCAGCAGTTTATCGGCCAGGGGGTACGAGCAGTACTTC.